This TCR beta chain was recorded in a study of blood T cell repertoires in COVID-19. About the study: COVID-19 samples from acute and convalescent phases originated in the United States, Italy and Spain. T cells, B-cell-depleted T cells, or PBMCs provided the cDNA or gDNA that served as material.

As originally analysed: Amplification from reference gene primers served as the basis for estimated nucleated cell counts. Using immunoSEQ multiplex PCR, the repertoire was profiled, and TCRdb retains in-frame clones only, with some absent. That table supplies the V and J calls and clone size; D and trimming were determined from the DNA. The table has over 600,000 clones, 70% to 90% seen once. This CDR3 is built from 13 residues. Germline CDR1 is KGHDR and CDR2 is SFDVKD. The V and J ends lost 10 bases and 7 bases, in that order; junction bases with no gene match: 9. This chain connects TRBV24-1 to TRBJ1-3; 7 positions match TRBD1. Source material: peripheral blood. The TCR was taken from a young woman with acute or convalescent COVID-19. The CDR3 sequence is CATSHRGPNTIYF. CDR3 bases: TGTGCCACGAGCCACAGGGGACCGAACACCATATATTTT.